The T cell receptor (beta chain) described here comes from a study of blood T cell repertoires in COVID-19. Sequenced by immunoSEQ multiplex PCR; TCRdb stores in-frame clones only, minus some. The table lists a few hundred thousand clones, about 93% of them singletons, with more than 6% in the top ten. The CDR3 runs to 15 residues. CDR1 is SGHRS and CDR2 is YFSETQ in the germline V gene. J was trimmed by 3 bases and V by 4 bases; bases with no gene match: 8. The chain is built from TRBV5-1 and TRBJ2-3, with 7 bases identical to TRBD2. Sequencing used peripheral blood. The sequence was obtained from a woman aged 30 to 39 with COVID-19, enrolled during active disease. Written as DNA, the CDR3 is TGCGCCAGCAGCGAAGGGACTACGGGTACAGATACGCAGTATTTT. Protein sequence: CASSEGTTGTDTQYF. Full variable domain (rest looked up from reference TRBV5-1 and TRBJ2-3): KAGVTQTPRYLIKTRGQQVTLSCSPISGHRSVSWYQQTPGQGLQFLFEYFSETQRNKGNFPGRFSGRQFSNSRSEMNVSTLELGDSALYLCASSEGTTGTDTQYFGPGTRLTVL.